This T cell receptor beta chain was captured in a study of somatic mutations in cytotoxic T cells in rheumatoid arthritis (TCRdb year 2017). Regarding the complete study: Before any treatment started and right after they were diagnosed, patients gave peripheral blood samples (about 30 ml EDTA). Some T-cell populations stained with V beta antibodies were sorted by flow on a FACSAria II or Sony SH800 to nearly 100% purity, with sorted V beta1+ cells additionally subjected to TCRB sequencing. In newly diagnosed rheumatoid arthritis without treatment, the study examined if expanded CD8+ T-cell clones harbor somatic mutations, relying on TCRB deep sequencing to characterize clonality. A total of 65 to 70 rheumatoid arthritis patients and 20 to 25 healthy controls underwent TCRB deep sequencing. Patient and control groups had essentially identical median ages.

V lost 2 bases and J lost 5 bases; the stretch between them is 7 bases long. The CDR3 has 13 amino acids, counting the end cysteine and phenylalanine. CDR3 DNA only is kept here, 39 bases in frame from base 1. From a lookup of the germline V gene (reference sequence), CDR1 and CDR2 are MNHNY and SVGAGI. On this clone: Its specific antigen is unknown. Base qualities are not provided; no much larger clone lies one nucleotide away.

CD4+ and CD8+ cells were isolated by positive magnetic bead selection on an AutoMACS, and purity was checked by flow cytometry. A TCR V beta antibody panel was used in flow cytometry to screen first for clonal expansions, which were then characterized by TCRB deep sequencing of sorted CD8+ fractions. Ficoll-Paque PLUS density gradient separation was used to isolate peripheral blood mononuclear cells. Using Nucleospin Tissue or Tissue XS kits, DNA was extracted from CD4-enriched, CD8-enriched or PBMC samples, with quantification by a Qubit 2.0 fluorometer. TCRB CDR3 sequencing used the immunoSEQ assay on genomic DNA. Per the authors' processing: When patient CD8+ clones exceeding 1% were checked against published virus-specific TCRB sequences, only a few matched. Analyses were restricted to productive TCRB rearrangements. A clone was defined by a unique TCRB CDR3 sequence, and clonality was computed as a productive clonality index based on Shannon entropy. The template counts of each clone relative to the total templates per sample were used to calculate repertoire overlap between two samples. A correlation with a Spearman r of approximately 0.6 was found between V-gene usage by flow cytometry and V-gene usage by TCRB sequencing. The table was pulled from immuneACCESS by TCRdb, which kept in-frame rearrangements only. Such tables lose some clones; where checked, under half of the loss comes from unresolved V genes, and the rest has no known cause. From that table come the V and J calls and clone size; the DNA was used to work out D and trimming. This sample gives tens of thousands of clones in total; about 83% of them show up just once. The leading ten clones occupy 10% to 12% of the sample.

Results and caveats for the whole study, not just this receptor: CD8+ T-cell clonality did not differ significantly between rheumatoid arthritis patients and age-matched healthy controls. The expanded CD8+ clones had unknown antigen targets, and not appearing in virus-specific databases did not rule out that they were virus-specific. Healthy controls showed no age-related increase in CD8+ clonality, whereas patients did (Spearman r=0.49). In 8 of 65 patients the largest CD8+ clone exceeded 20% of CD8+ cells, and several identical CD8+ TCRB sequences were shared between blood and synovial fluid. The slight TRBV07 underrepresentation in patients was not adjusted for multiple comparisons.

This clonotype originated in an adult with rheumatoid arthritis. The V gene is TRBV6-6 and the J gene is TRBJ1-5; a confident D gene designation cannot be given. The specimen was CD8+ T cells sorted from blood. The CDR3 sequence is CASSYGSDQPQHF. The nucleotide sequence reads as follows: TGTGCCAGCAGTTACGGGTCGGATCAGCCCCAGCATTTT.